A single sample gave rise to the 25 T cell receptor beta chains below, sequenced in a study of blood T cells in healthy people across ages. Combining a sample-barcoded 5' primer with a J-beta primer mix, a second PCR ran for about 6 to 12 cycles. TCRdb processed the 5' RACE reads anew with MiXCR; each CDR3 protein has one entry. The table lists about 730,000 distinct CDR3 sequences, 40% to 45% of them singletons, with roughly 19% in the top ten. Sequencing was done on a sample of blood. The source is a woman between 55 and 75 years old in good health.

This clonotype showed up just a few times. The rearrangement uses TRBV10-2 and TRBJ2-2; D remains ambiguous. The V gene's germline CDR1 is WSHSY and CDR2 SAAADI. V lost 3 bases, J lost 2 bases, and 4 bases lay in between. The CDR3 is 13 residues long. In nucleotides, the CDR3 is TGCGCCAGCAGTGACAGAAACACCGGGGAGCTGTTTTTT. Residues: CASSDRNTGELFF.

The V gene is TRBV7-9, the J gene TRBJ1-2, with D uncertain. CDR1 SEHNR and CDR2 FQNEAQ come from the germline V gene (reference sequence). Trimming removed 7 bases from V and 3 bases from J, with 12 bases in between. The CDR3 is 13 amino acids. The CDR3 is CASINPGDYGYTF. The CDR3 DNA reads TGTGCCAGCATCAACCCGGGTGACTATGGCTACACCTTC.

There are many counts of this clonotype. This sequence joins TRBV29-1 and TRBJ2-7; no definite D call. The CDR3 spans 10 residues. With 4 bases removed from V and 5 bases from J, the gap between germline ends came to 6 bases. Germline V gene lookup returns CDR1 SQVTM and CDR2 ANQGSEA. CDR3 protein: CSVVRDEQYF. CDR3 DNA: TGCAGCGTTGTTAGGGACGAGCAGTACTTC.

This clonotype showed up just a few times. The chain couples TRBV7-8 to TRBJ2-5; D perhaps matches TRBD2 (5 bases). The CDR3 is made up of 16 amino acids. The ends were cut back, 5 bases at V and 2 bases at J, with 18 bases in the middle. Germline V gene lookup returns CDR1 SGHVS and CDR2 FQNEAQ. The CDR3 protein is CASSNQEAYTQETQYF. As DNA, the CDR3 is TGTGCCAGCAGCAATCAGGAGGCCTACACTCAAGAGACCCAGTACTTC.

The rearrangement joins TRBV28 to TRBJ2-2; D may correspond to TRBD1 or TRBD2 (5 bases each). Germline CDR1 reads MDHEN; CDR2 reads SYDVKM. The CDR3 totals 13 residues. V lost 6 bases and J 4 bases, leaving 9 bases between the germline ends. The CDR3, as DNA: TGTGCCAGCAGGACTGGGGGCACCGGGGAGCTGTTTTTT. It is translated as CASRTGGTGELFF.

This clonotype was seen a handful of times. This chain links TRBV7-2 with TRBJ2-1, with 8 bases lining up with TRBD2. V was pared by 2 bases and J by 4 bases, with 25 bases of the junction left unmatched. Germline CDR1 and CDR2: SGHTA and FQGNSA. The CDR3 has 22 amino acids. CDR3 coding DNA: TGTGCCAGCAGCTTAAGGTTGGCGAGCCGCTCGTTCAGCGGGAGCCCATACAATGAGCAGTTCTTC. It specifies CASSLRLASRSFSGSPYNEQFF.

The V call is TRBV5-1, the J call TRBJ2-7, with a possible D match to TRBD2 (7 bases). The CDR3 extends over 15 amino acids. Trimming stripped 0 bases from V and 2 bases from J, with 12 bases between. Germline lookup yields CDR1 SGHRS and CDR2 YFSETQ. The CDR3 loop is CASSLGGGSTYEQYF. CDR3 nucleotides: TGCGCCAGCAGCTTGGGCGGGGGCAGCACCTACGAGCAGTACTTC.

This chain links TRBV24-1 with TRBJ2-1; 7 nucleotides match TRBD1. The CDR3 runs to 12 residues. Trimming removed 5 bases from V and 11 bases from J; junction bases left unmatched: 5. Germline loops: CDR1 KGHDR, CDR2 SFDVKD. The CDR3 loop reads CATSVGGPKQFF. The CDR3 DNA sequence: TGTGCCACCAGTGTAGGGGGCCCTAAGCAGTTCTTC.

This chain uses TRBV6-2 or TRBV6-3 with TRBJ2-5; TRBD1 matches at 7 bases. Germline V CDR1 and CDR2: MNHEY, SVGEGT. The CDR3 has 15 amino acids. Losses at the gene ends were 5 bases for V and 5 bases for J; bases not matched to a gene: 11. CDR3 bases: TGTGCCAGCAGTCCTCCGGGACAGTTGGTCGAGACCCAGTACTTC. Translation: CASSPPGQLVETQYF.

V gene TRBV20-1 combines with J gene TRBJ2-1, with TRBD2 matching over 10 bases. The length of the CDR3 is 16 residues. The junction had 8 bases not matched to a gene; V was cut back by 3 bases and J by 3 bases. Per germline, CDR1 DFQATT and CDR2 SNEGSKA (reference sequence). The CDR3 DNA sequence: TGCAGTGCTAGGGCATTAGCGGGGGGCGACTACAATGAGCAGTTCTTC. Amino acid sequence: CSARALAGGDYNEQFF.

V and J are TRBV24-1 and TRBJ2-1, with D possibly matching TRBD2 (6 bases). This CDR3 region has 14 residues. V was pared by 7 bases and J by 5 bases, with 14 bases between. CDR1 KGHDR and CDR2 SFDVKD come from the germline V gene. This CDR3 reads CATSSGLANNEQFF. For the CDR3, the DNA is TGTGCCACCAGCTCCGGCCTAGCGAACAATGAGCAGTTCTTC.

This clonotype was observed once. Given a much more abundant clone one base away, this may be a read error. The V gene is TRBV3-1, the J gene TRBJ1-2, with D perhaps matching TRBD1 (5 bases). Trimming left V 4 bases short and J 7 bases short, with 13 bases between. The CDR3 length is 13 residues. Germline V gene data show CDR1 as LGHDT and CDR2 as YNNKEL (reference sequence). The CDR3 DNA reads TGTGCCAGCAGCCCCGGCGGCGGGGCTGGCTACACCTTC. Translated, it gives CASSPGGGAGYTF.

Only a few counts were recorded for this clonotype. The rearrangement joins TRBV11-1 to TRBJ2-4, with TRBD1 as a possible D gene (6 bases). Trimming cost V 5 bases and J 8 bases, with 16 bases left between them. The CDR3 sequence is 14 residues long. Germline V lookup: CDR1 SGHAT, CDR2 FQDESV (reference sequence). The CDR3 bases are TGTGCCAGCAGCCCCCCCTGGGGGCTGGACATTCAGTACTTC. Its protein product is CASSPPWGLDIQYF.

This CDR3 reads CSARASGSSIDTQYF. CDR3 DNA: TGCAGTGCTAGAGCAAGTGGGAGCAGTATAGATACGCAGTATTTT. The rearrangement links TRBV20-1 to TRBJ2-3; tentative D call: TRBD2 (5 bases). The CDR3 is made up of 15 amino acids. Germline V CDR1 and CDR2: DFQATT, SNEGSKA (reference sequence). V lost 1 base, J lost 5 bases, and 16 bases lay in between.

In the case of this clonotype: A much bigger clone sits one base away, suggesting this may be a read error. This chain uses TRBV20-1 with TRBJ2-7, with TRBD2 as a possible D gene (6 bases). The CDR3 runs to 14 residues. The ends were cut back, 3 bases at V and 7 bases at J, with 19 bases in the middle. From germline, CDR1 is DFQATT and CDR2 SNEGSKA (reference sequence). The CDR3 DNA reads as TGCAGTGCTAGGGGTGGGAGGCCCTACAATGAGCAGTACTTC. This gives the protein CSARGGRPYNEQYF.

The chain joins TRBV9 to TRBJ2-1, with 8 bases that match TRBD2. Trimming took 0 bases from V and 8 from J; bases not matched to a gene: 10. This CDR3 spans 16 amino acids. Looked up from germline, CDR1 is SGDLS and CDR2 is YYNGEE. CDR3 residues: CASSVDPAGESYEQFF. DNA of the CDR3: TGTGCCAGCAGCGTAGACCCAGCGGGAGAGTCGTATGAGCAGTTCTTC.

The CDR3 coding sequence is TGCGCCACCTCGGGTCAGGGCACAGATACGCAGTATTTT. Encoded protein: CATSGQGTDTQYF. This chain connects TRBV5-1 to TRBJ2-3; D is undetermined. CDR1 and CDR2 from the germline V gene are SGHRS and YFSETQ. CDR3 length: 13 amino acids. The V end lost 9 bases, the J end lost 1 base, and 12 bases lay between the germline ends.

The V and J genes are TRBV20-1 and TRBJ1-1; D is possibly TRBD1 (5 bases). Germline V gene data show CDR1 as DFQATT and CDR2 as SNEGSKA (reference sequence). CDR3 length: 15 amino acids. With 0 bases removed from V and 0 bases from J, the gap between germline ends came to 11 bases. This chain's CDR3 is CSARDLVTVNTEAFF. CDR3 coding DNA: TGCAGTGCTAGAGATCTAGTGACAGTGAACACTGAAGCTTTCTTT.

The chain recombines TRBV11-2 with TRBJ2-5; 8 bases fit TRBD2. The CDR3 totals 16 residues. Unmatched junction bases numbered 17, after V lost 3 bases and J lost 11 bases. Per germline, CDR1 SGHAT and CDR2 FQNNGV. The CDR3 loop reads CASSLATSVGYNEQYF. CDR3 in DNA: TGTGCCAGCAGCTTGGCGACTAGCGTCGGGTACAATGAGCAGTACTTC.

The gene calls are TRBV10-3 and TRBJ1-6, with D hard to call. Germline V gene data show CDR1 as ENHRY and CDR2 as SYGVKD. V was trimmed by 6 bases and J by 7 bases, leaving 19 bases between them. The CDR3 runs 16 residues. The CDR3 nucleotides are TGTGCCATCAGGGCCCCGGGTGTCGGAGGGAATTCACCCCTCCACTTT. Its translation: CAIRAPGVGGNSPLHF.

The V gene is TRBV7-2, the J gene TRBJ1-5, with 10 bases lining up with TRBD1. CDR1 is SGHTA and CDR2 is FQGNSA in the germline V gene. The ends lost 3 bases at V and 1 base at J; junction bases unmatched: 18. The CDR3 totals 21 residues. The DNA of the CDR3 is TGTGCCAGCAGCTTCGCCCTTAGAGGGGGGACAGGGGCCTTGAGCAATCAGCCCCAGCATTTT. Its protein is CASSFALRGGTGALSNQPQHF.

In its sample, this clonotype was seen a few times. CDR3 bases: TGCGCCAGCAGCCAAGGACCGACAGGGGGGTCCTACGAGCAGTACTTC. Translated, it gives CASSQGPTGGSYEQYF. The chain employs TRBV4-1 and TRBJ2-7, with 9 bases that match TRBD1. Germline V gene sequence: CDR1 MGHRA, CDR2 YSYEKL. J lost 1 base, V lost 1 base, and 5 bases had no gene match. The CDR3 covers 16 residues.

CDR3 sequence: CASTGQLKETQYF. The CDR3 nucleotides read TGTGCCAGCACCGGACAGCTTAAAGAGACCCAGTACTTC. The chain combines TRBV12-3 or TRBV12-4 with TRBJ2-5, with D tentatively TRBD1 (6 bases). Trimming removed 7 bases from V and 3 bases from J, with 12 bases in between. This CDR3 spans 13 amino acids.

The chain couples TRBV28 to TRBJ2-3, with D possibly matching TRBD1 (6 bases). CDR3 length equals 20 residues. Germline CDR1 and CDR2: MDHEN and SYDVKM. With 4 bases removed from V and 0 bases from J, the gap between germline ends came to 26 bases. In DNA, the CDR3 is TGTGCCAGCAGTTCTGTGGTACGGACAGTCATCAGAACTAGCACAGATACGCAGTATTTT. Its protein product is CASSSVVRTVIRTSTDTQYF.

There are a few counts of this clonotype. V is TRBV20-1 and J is TRBJ2-1, with 13 nucleotides matching TRBD2. The CDR3 is made up of 14 amino acids. J lost 6 bases, V lost 5 bases, and 4 bases had no gene match. The germline V gene encodes CDR1 DFQATT and CDR2 SNEGSKA (reference sequence). The CDR3 loop is CSAALAGGVNEQFF. In DNA form, the CDR3 reads TGCAGTGCTGCACTAGCGGGAGGGGTCAATGAGCAGTTCTTC.